These 7 T cell receptor beta chains originate from one sample sequenced in a study of CD8 T cells in Susac syndrome. With random hexamers, 0.5 to 1 ug RNA was reverse transcribed. TCRdb itself ran the immunoSEQ multiplex PCR reads through MiXCR, one entry per CDR3 protein. The sample holds around 200,000 distinct CDR3 sequences, about 94% seen once. Sequenced sample: CD4+ T cells from PBMCs. The source is a human donor with Susac syndrome.

This chain links TRBV14 with TRBJ1-1; D is undetermined. The CDR3 runs 12 residues. Looked up from germline, CDR1 is SGHDN and CDR2 is FVKESK. Trimming stripped 3 bases from V and 3 bases from J, with 5 bases between. The CDR3 protein is CASSHGHTEAFF. Written as DNA, the CDR3 is TGTGCCAGCAGCCATGGGCACACTGAAGCTTTCTTT.

The V call is TRBV7-9, the J call TRBJ2-1; D remains ambiguous. CDR1 is SEHNR, CDR2 FQNEAQ, per germline (reference sequence). The CDR3 has 12 amino acids. The V end was cut by 3 bases, the J end by 8 bases, with 8 bases between. The CDR3 coding sequence is TGTGCCAGCAGCTTCATTGGGGATGAGCAGTTCTTC. Protein sequence: CASSFIGDEQFF.

V usage is TRBV18 and J usage is TRBJ1-2, with a possible D match to TRBD1 (5 bases). CDR3 length: 14 amino acids. Trimming stripped 2 bases from V and 2 bases from J, with 9 bases between. Germline-derived CDR1 and CDR2 are KGHSH and LQKENI. CDR3 region: CASSPIRENYGYTF. The CDR3 bases are TGTGCCAGCTCACCAATCAGGGAAAACTATGGCTACACCTTC.

This clonotype was recorded only once. The chain carries TRBV19 and TRBJ1-1, with TRBD1 as a possible D gene (5 bases). The CDR3 has 14 residues. Germline CDR1 and CDR2: LNHDA and SQIVND (reference sequence). V lost 8 bases, J lost 3 bases, and 16 bases lay in between. DNA of the CDR3: TGTGCCAGTTCCAGAGCCGGCAGGGACACTGAAGCTTTCTTT. Translation gives CASSRAGRDTEAFF.

This clonotype occurred a few times. The gene calls are TRBV28 and TRBJ2-7; TRBD1 might be the D (5 bases). Trimming pared 2 bases from V and 5 bases from J, leaving 7 bases between. Per germline, CDR1 MDHEN and CDR2 SYDVKM. The CDR3 extends over 12 amino acids. In nucleotides, the CDR3 is TGTGCCAGCAGTTTAGCCAGGGACGAGCAGTACTTC. It specifies CASSLARDEQYF.

The rearrangement uses TRBV20-1 and TRBJ2-1; D is unresolved. CDR3 size: 14 residues. Trimming left V 6 bases short and J 9 bases short, with 21 bases between. In germline, CDR1 is DFQATT, CDR2 SNEGSKA (reference sequence). The chain's CDR3 is CSAPPGGVVSEQFF. The CDR3, as DNA: TGCAGTGCCCCCCCGGGCGGAGTCGTTAGTGAGCAGTTCTTC.

This clonotype appeared a single time. The chain recombines TRBV2 with TRBJ2-5, with D unclear. The CDR3 spans 14 residues. V gave up 6 bases and J gave up 1 base, with 12 bases separating them. CDR1 and CDR2 from the germline V gene are SNHLY and FYNNEI. In DNA, the CDR3 is TGTGCCAGCAGGCCCCACAGAACCCAAGAGACCCAGTACTTC. This encodes CASRPHRTQETQYF. The variable domain in full, with the rest retrieved from reference TRBV2 and TRBJ2-5, is EPEVTQTPSHQVTQMGQEVILRCVPISNHLYFYWYRQILGQKVEFLVSFYNNEISEKSEIFDDQFSVERPDGSNFTLKIRSTKLEDSAMYFCASRPHRTQETQYFGPGTRLLVL.